The 11 T cell receptor beta chains reported below all come from one sample, sequenced in a study of blood T cell repertoires in COVID-19. Repertoires were generated with immunoSEQ multiplex PCR, while TCRdb's copy carries only in-frame clones and drops some. This sample carries over 120,000 clones, about three quarters of them seen once, and the ten largest clones take approximately 9.4%. The source material was peripheral blood. These receptors came from a woman aged 50 to 65 with active or convalescent COVID-19.

V usage is TRBV27 and J usage is TRBJ1-6, with D perhaps matching TRBD1 (6 bases). Per the germline V gene, CDR1 is MNHEY and CDR2 is SMNVEV (reference sequence). Deletions cut 6 bases from V and 10 bases from J, with 19 bases between. The CDR3 runs 15 residues. The CDR3 DNA reads TGTGCCAGCAGCTGGCAGGGGTCCCTCGGCTCACCCCTCCACTTT. Residues: CASSWQGSLGSPLHF.

This chain's CDR3 is CASSIDIRLATNTGELFF. The CDR3 region has the DNA TGTGCCAGTAGTATAGATATACGACTAGCGACGAACACCGGGGAGCTGTTTTTT. The chain recombines TRBV19 with TRBJ2-2, with TRBD2 matching over 8 bases. The V segment lost 0 bases and the J segment 0 bases; nucleotides outside the gene matches: 6. The CDR3 covers 18 residues. The germline V gene has CDR1 LNHDA and CDR2 SQIVND (reference sequence).

The rearrangement links TRBV30 to TRBJ1-1; the match to TRBD1 covers 10 bases. The germline V gene encodes CDR1 GTSNPN and CDR2 SVGIG (reference sequence). This CDR3 spans 17 amino acids. Losses at the gene ends were 4 bases for V and 5 bases for J; bases not matched to a gene: 16. The CDR3 is CAWNRFLRDRGGTEAFF. CDR3 sequence (DNA): TGTGCCTGGAATCGATTTCTTCGGGACAGGGGTGGTACTGAAGCTTTCTTT.

The gene calls are TRBV19 and TRBJ1-5; TRBD1 matches 7 bases. The CDR3 runs 15 residues. Trimming at V came to 6 bases and at J to 1 base, leaving 6 bases not matched to a gene. Per germline, CDR1 LNHDA and CDR2 SQIVND (reference sequence). The chain's CDR3 is CASSQGVGSNQPQHF. The CDR3 coding sequence is TGTGCCAGTAGCCAGGGGGTTGGCAGCAATCAGCCCCAGCATTTT.

V gene TRBV6-5 combines with J gene TRBJ2-2; a weak D match, TRBD1 (6 bases). The CDR3 extends over 16 amino acids. The V end was cut by 0 bases, the J end by 0 bases, with 8 bases between. Germline values: CDR1 MNHEY, CDR2 SVGAGI. The CDR3 reads CASSYSRQANTGELFF. The CDR3 nucleotides are TGTGCCAGCAGTTACTCCAGACAGGCGAACACCGGGGAGCTGTTTTTT.

This clone turned up a few times. The sample contains more than one DNA sequence encoding this CDR3. The chain has TRBV5-1 and TRBJ2-2; the D gene is possibly TRBD2 (5 bases). Between the trimmed V and J ends, which lost 0 bases and 0 bases, there was a span of 9 bases. Germline V CDR1 and CDR2: SGHRS, YFSETQ. CDR3 length equals 16 residues. The CDR3 DNA reads as TGCGCCAGCAGCTTGGTTGCGGGCGCGAACACCGGGGAGCTGTTTTTT. It specifies CASSLVAGANTGELFF.

V gene TRBV4-2 combines with J gene TRBJ2-1, with D possibly TRBD2 on 5 matching bases. V was trimmed by 0 bases and J by 6 bases, leaving 18 bases between them. The CDR3 totals 17 residues. Germline loops: CDR1 LGHNA, CDR2 YNFKEQ. CDR3 DNA: TGTGCCAGCAGCCAAGATTTGCGGACTGGCCCAGCCAATGAGCAGTTCTTC. Amino acid sequence: CASSQDLRTGPANEQFF.

The rearrangement joins TRBV19 to TRBJ1-6, with no clear D. The CDR3 has 15 residues. V lost 4 bases and J 3 bases, leaving 10 bases between the germline ends. Per germline, CDR1 LNHDA and CDR2 SQIVND (reference sequence). The CDR3 reads CASSTEVRYNSPLHF. The DNA for the CDR3 is TGTGCCAGTAGTACAGAGGTGCGCTATAATTCACCCCTCCACTTT. Full variable domain (missing parts from reference TRBV19 and TRBJ1-6): DGGITQSPKYLFRKEGQNVTLSCEQNLNHDAMYWYRQDPGQGLRLIYYSQIVNDFQKGDIAEGYSVSREKKESFPLTVTSAQKNPTAFYLCASSTEVRYNSPLHFGNGTRLTVT.

J is TRBJ2-2 and V is TRBV4-2; 9 positions match TRBD2. The ends lost 0 bases at V and 5 bases at J; junction bases unmatched: 7. The germline V gene has CDR1 LGHNA and CDR2 YNFKEQ. This CDR3 is built from 17 residues. CDR3 nucleotides: TGTGCCAGCAGCCAAGATTGGAGCGGGGGGTCTACCGGGGAGCTGTTTTTT. It encodes CASSQDWSGGSTGELFF.

In its sample, this clone was seen a few times. This chain links TRBV28 with TRBJ1-1; no clear D gene. Between the trimmed V and J ends, which lost 6 bases and 1 base, there was a span of 12 bases. CDR1 and CDR2 from the germline V gene are MDHEN and SYDVKM. The CDR3 sequence is 14 residues long. The CDR3 sequence: CASSIGGQNTEAFF. The CDR3 DNA is TGTGCCAGCAGCATCGGCGGGCAGAACACTGAAGCTTTCTTT.

The V call is TRBV10-3, the J call TRBJ2-1; D is possibly TRBD1 (5 bases). Per the germline V gene, CDR1 is ENHRY and CDR2 is SYGVKD. The V end was cut by 2 bases, the J end by 7 bases, with 6 bases between. This CDR3 is built from 12 residues. This CDR3 reads CAISEAGNEQFF. In DNA, the CDR3 is TGTGCCATCAGTGAGGCAGGGAATGAGCAGTTCTTC.